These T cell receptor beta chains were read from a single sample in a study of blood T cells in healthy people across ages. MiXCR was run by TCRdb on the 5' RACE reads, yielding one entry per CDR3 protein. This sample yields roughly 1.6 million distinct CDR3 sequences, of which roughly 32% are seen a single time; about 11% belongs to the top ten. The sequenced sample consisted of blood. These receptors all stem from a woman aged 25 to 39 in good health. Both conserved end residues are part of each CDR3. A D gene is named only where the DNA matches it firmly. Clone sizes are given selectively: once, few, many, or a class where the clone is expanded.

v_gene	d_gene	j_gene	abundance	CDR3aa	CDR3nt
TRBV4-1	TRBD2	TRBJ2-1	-	CASSPWLPPTSHNEQFF	TGCGCCAGCAGCCCCTGGTTGCCTCCGACTAGCCACAATGAGCAGTTCTTC
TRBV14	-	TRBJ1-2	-	CASSQATGQGDYGYTF	TGTGCCAGCAGCCAAGCTACTGGTCAAGGCGACTATGGCTACACCTTC
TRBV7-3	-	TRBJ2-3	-	CASSPGGGLLLDTQYF	TGTGCCAGCAGCCCAGGGGGGGGACTCCTGCTAGATACGCAGTATTTT
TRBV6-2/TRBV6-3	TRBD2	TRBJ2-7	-	CASSLPLAGGPYPNYEQYF	TGTGCCAGCAGCTTGCCTTTAGCGGGAGGGCCTTATCCTAACTACGAGCAGTACTTC
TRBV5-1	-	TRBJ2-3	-	CASSYGAGSGTDTQYF	TGCGCCAGCAGCTATGGCGCGGGGTCGGGGACAGATACGCAGTATTTT
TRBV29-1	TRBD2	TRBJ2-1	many	CSVGGRGPYNEQFF	TGCAGCGTTGGCGGGAGGGGACCCTACAATGAGCAGTTCTTC
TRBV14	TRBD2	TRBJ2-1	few	CASSQERPTGLATHSYNEQFF	TGTGCCAGCAGCCAAGAAAGGCCTACGGGACTAGCGACCCACTCCTACAATGAGCAGTTCTTC
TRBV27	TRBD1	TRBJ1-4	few	CASSFTSTGGYEKLFF	TGTGCCAGCAGTTTCACGTCGACAGGGGGCTATGAAAAACTGTTTTTT
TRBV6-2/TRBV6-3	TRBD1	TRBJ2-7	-	CASSSLGTGSSYEQYF	TGTGCCAGCAGTTCTCTTGGGACAGGTAGCTCCTACGAGCAGTACTTC
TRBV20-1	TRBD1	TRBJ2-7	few	CSARGQGTPYEQYF	TGCAGTGCACGAGGACAGGGCACCCCCTACGAGCAGTACTTC
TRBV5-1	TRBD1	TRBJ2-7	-	CASSKNRQGRAYEQYF	TGCGCCAGCAGCAAAAATCGACAGGGGAGAGCCTACGAGCAGTACTTC
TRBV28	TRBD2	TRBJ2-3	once	CASSVWTSGYTDTQYF	TGTGCCAGCAGTGTGTGGACTAGCGGGTACACAGATACGCAGTATTTT
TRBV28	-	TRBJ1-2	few	CASSFGQTNYGYTF	TGTGCCAGCAGTTTTGGACAGACTAACTATGGCTACACCTTC
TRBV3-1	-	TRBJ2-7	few	CASSQEPRYEQYF	TGTGCCAGCAGCCAAGAACCCCGGTACGAGCAGTACTTC
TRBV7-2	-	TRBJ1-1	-	CASGATGSTEAFF	TGTGCCAGCGGAGCAACGGGGAGCACTGAAGCTTTCTTT
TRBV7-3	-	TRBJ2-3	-	CASSPVGHSSTDTQYF	TGTGCCAGCAGCCCAGTCGGACATTCATCGACAGATACGCAGTATTTT
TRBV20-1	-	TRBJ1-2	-	CSASVDRTEYDYGYTF	TGCAGTGCTAGCGTTGACAGGACAGAATATGACTATGGCTACACCTTC
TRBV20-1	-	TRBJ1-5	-	CSVRQGTENRPQHF	TGCAGTGTCAGGCAGGGAACTGAAAATCGGCCCCAGCATTTT
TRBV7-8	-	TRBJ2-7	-	CASSLGVLLSYEQYF	TGTGCCAGCAGCTTAGGTGTTCTGCTCTCCTACGAGCAGTACTTC
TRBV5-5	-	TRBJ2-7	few	CASSWGAPYTYEQYF	TGTGCCAGCAGCTGGGGGGCACCGTACACCTACGAGCAGTACTTC
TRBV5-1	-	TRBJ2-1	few	CASSPRNGGDYNEQFF	TGCGCCAGCAGCCCGAGGAATGGGGGAGACTACAATGAGCAGTTCTTC
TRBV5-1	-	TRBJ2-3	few	CASSLDSFTDTQYF	TGCGCCAGCAGCTTGGACAGCTTCACAGATACGCAGTATTTT
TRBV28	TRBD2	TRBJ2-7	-	CASRTVGLAGGESYEQYF	TGTGCCAGCAGAACCGTTGGACTAGCGGGGGGTGAATCCTACGAGCAGTACTTC
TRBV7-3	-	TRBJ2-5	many	CASSPTGVGQETQYF	TGTGCCAGCAGCCCAACGGGGGTTGGACAAGAGACCCAGTACTTC
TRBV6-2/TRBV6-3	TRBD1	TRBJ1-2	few	CASSYSGTGASYGYTF	TGTGCCAGCAGTTACTCCGGGACAGGGGCCTCCTATGGCTACACCTTC
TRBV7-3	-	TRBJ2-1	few	CASSLRGMGGNEQFF	TGTGCCAGCAGCTTACGGGGTATGGGCGGCAATGAGCAGTTCTTC
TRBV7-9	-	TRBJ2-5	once	CASSLRTADKQYF	TGTGCCAGCAGCTTACGAACAGCGGACAAGCAGTACTTC
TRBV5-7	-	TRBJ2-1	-	CASSLKCLPGQEQFF	TGTGCCAGTAGCTTGAAGTGTCTCCCCGGACAAGAGCAGTTCTTC
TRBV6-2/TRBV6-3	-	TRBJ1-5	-	CASSYSKTRGKYNNQPQHF	TGTGCCAGCAGTTACTCGAAAACCAGGGGAAAATATAACAATCAGCCCCAGCATTTT